This passage covers 9 T cell receptor beta chains from one sample sequenced in a study of T-cell reconstitution after alpha-beta-depleted transplantation in children. It was with unique molecular identifiers that the TCRbeta library was prepared. TCRdb redid the calling of the PCR reads with MiXCR, one entry per CDR3 protein. The sample has almost 500,000 distinct CDR3 sequences, about an eighth seen once; the top ten hold approximately 5.4%. The material sequenced was PBMCs from the stem cell graft donor, taken from the stem cell graft. These receptors originate from a human donor who donated a stem cell graft to a child with combined immunodeficiency.

Concerning this clonotype itself: Possible read error: a much larger clone is one base away. The genes are TRBV12-3 or TRBV12-4 and TRBJ1-2, with TRBD1 as a possible D gene (6 bases). There are 13 residues in the CDR3. The CDR3 reads CASSLDSLRGYPF. As DNA, the CDR3 is TGTGCCAGCAGCCTGGACAGTTTGCGTGGCTACCCCTTC.

On this clonotype itself: Compared with germline, one end of the junction differs, possibly owing to a read error. J is TRBJ2-5 and V is TRBV29-1; no definite D call. CDR3 length: 13 amino acids. Germline CDR1 is SQVTM and CDR2 is ANQGSEA. This CDR3 is CSVEEAAMGSPHF. CDR3 DNA: TGCAGCGTTGAAGAGGCGGCTATGGGTTCCCCGCACTTC.

The chain joins TRBV11-2 to TRBJ2-3, with a tentative D call TRBD2 (6 bases). Germline V gives CDR1 SGHAT, CDR2 FQNNGV. This CDR3 has 17 residues. V shed 4 bases and J shed 0 bases, with 17 bases lying between them. This CDR3 reads CASSSNRGEESTDTQYF. In nucleotides, the CDR3 is TGTGCCAGCAGCTCTAACCGTGGGGAGGAGAGCACAGATACGCAGTATTTT.

This sequence joins TRBV7-2 and TRBJ2-3, with TRBD2 matching 9 bases. Trimming took 4 bases from V and 2 from J; bases not matched to a gene: 7. There are 16 residues in the CDR3. CDR1 is SGHTA and CDR2 is FQGNSA in the germline V gene. The CDR3: CASSSVAGVFTDTQYF. The CDR3 DNA reads as TGTGCCAGCAGCTCGGTAGCGGGAGTTTTCACAGATACGCAGTATTTT.

This clonotype was seen repeatedly, ten times or more. V and J are TRBV29-1 and TRBJ2-3; D is unclear. Germline CDR1 SQVTM, CDR2 ANQGSEA. The length of the CDR3 is 14 residues. V gave up 1 base and J gave up 1 base, with 9 bases separating them. The CDR3 DNA is TGCAGCGTTGAAGGACCCTCTGGCACAGATACGCAGTATTTT. Protein sequence: CSVEGPSGTDTQYF.

This clonotype occurred many times. The chain employs TRBV7-8 and TRBJ2-1; 15 bases are shared with TRBD2. The length of the CDR3 is 22 residues. Germline lookup yields CDR1 SGHVS and CDR2 FQNEAQ. V trimming: 1 base; J trimming: 0 bases; junction bases outside the gene matches: 13. As DNA, the CDR3 is TGTGCCAGCAGCTTAGGAGCCCCCGGGACTAGCGGGAGGTCAAGCTCCTACAATGAGCAGTTCTTC. Translation gives CASSLGAPGTSGRSSSYNEQFF.

Many counts were recorded for this clonotype. This sequence joins TRBV7-9 and TRBJ2-7; D is perhaps TRBD1 (5 bases). The germline gives CDR1 SEHNR, CDR2 FQNEAQ (reference sequence). The CDR3 sequence is 12 residues long. V was cut by 6 bases and J by 5 bases, with 11 bases left in between. The CDR3 bases are TGTGCCAGCAGTAGGTGGGGCCACGAGCAGTACTTC. This gives the protein CASSRWGHEQYF.

The chain links TRBV5-6 to TRBJ2-2; D perhaps matches TRBD1 (5 bases). V was clipped by 4 bases and J by 0 bases, with 22 bases between them. Germline V CDR1 and CDR2: SGHDT, YYEEEE. This CDR3 contains 19 residues. DNA for the CDR3: TGTGCCAGCAGCCGAAGGACACGTAGCATGGCGGCGAACACCGGGGAGCTGTTTTTT. It is translated as CASSRRTRSMAANTGELFF. Supplemented by reference TRBV5-6 and TRBJ2-2, the full variable domain reads DAGVTQSPTHLIKTRGQQVTLRCSPKSGHDTVSWYQQALGQGPQFIFQYYEEEERQRGNFPDRFSGHQFPNYSSELNVNALLLGDSALYLCASSRRTRSMAANTGELFFGEGSRLTVL.

This clonotype has more than one count but fewer than ten. The J gene is TRBJ1-5, the V gene TRBV7-2; 8 bases map to TRBD1. Germline lookup yields CDR1 SGHTA and CDR2 FQGNSA. CDR3 length: 14 residues. Trimming removed 5 bases from V and 5 bases from J; junction bases left unmatched: 5. The CDR3 DNA reads TGTGCCAGCAGCCTGGAACAGGGGGATCAGCCCCAGCATTTT. Its protein product is CASSLEQGDQPQHF.